The clone carrying this T cell receptor beta chain was found a few times. Its antigen is currently unknown. This sample is part of a study of cytomegalovirus exposure and HLA in healthy donors. Study-wide points: In a later analysis, V- and J-gene trimming of beta chains associated with a DCLRE1C missense variant, replicated independently.

Trimming stripped 7 bases from V and 9 bases from J, with 13 bases between. From germline, CDR1 is LNHDA and CDR2 SQIVND (reference sequence). The CDR3 is made up of 13 amino acids. A multiplex PCR was run with 60 Vbeta primers and 13 Jbeta primers. Clones were read by immunoSEQ multiplex PCR, and TCRdb kept only the in-frame ones, dropping some. The profile shows under 200,000 clones, roughly 71% of them singletons. The receptor was isolated from a girl between 10 and 17 years old in good health and CMV-seronegative. The sequencing sample was made of PBMCs. The gene calls are TRBV19 and TRBJ1-6; tentatively, D is TRBD1 (6 bases). The CDR3 loop is CASNRQGSSPLHF. CDR3 DNA: TGTGCCAGTAACCGCCAGGGGAGTTCACCCCTCCACTTT. Drawing the rest from reference TRBV19 and TRBJ1-6, the complete variable domain is DGGITQSPKYLFRKEGQNVTLSCEQNLNHDAMYWYRQDPGQGLRLIYYSQIVNDFQKGDIAEGYSVSREKKESFPLTVTSAQKNPTAFYLCASNRQGSSPLHFGNGTRLTVT.